A single sample gave rise to the 30 T cell receptor beta chains below, sequenced in a study of PD-L1 blockade in urothelial cancer. Using immunoSEQ multiplex PCR, the repertoire was profiled, and TCRdb retains in-frame clones only, with some absent. The table lists about 52,000 clones, roughly 80% of them singletons. Time point denoted: pretreatment peripheral blood. The material sequenced was PBMCs, taken around atezolizumab (anti-PD-L1) treatment. These receptors all come from a man aged 50-60 years with urothelial cancer.

The chain uses TRBV6-4 and TRBJ2-3; 7 bases are a match to TRBD2. CDR1 MRHNA and CDR2 SNTAGT come from the germline V gene. The CDR3 spans 14 residues. After removal of 2 bases from V and 1 base from J, the junction contained 0 bases not matched to a gene. CDR3 region: CASSDTSGTDTQYF. The CDR3 DNA reads as TGTGCCAGCAGTGACACTAGCGGCACAGATACGCAGTATTTT.

The chain uses TRBV6-6 and TRBJ2-7, with 8 bases matching TRBD1. V lost 6 bases, J lost 2 bases, and 6 bases stayed unmatched. The CDR3 runs 14 residues. Germline assignment: CDR1 MNHNY and CDR2 SVGAGI (reference sequence). In DNA form, the CDR3 reads TGTGCCAGCAGCGTTACAGGGGGTGCCTACGAGCAGTACTTC. It yields the protein CASSVTGGAYEQYF.

The chain uses TRBV5-1 and TRBJ2-3, with TRBD2 matching 12 bases. Germline V gives CDR1 SGHRS, CDR2 YFSETQ. The CDR3 runs 17 residues. Unmatched junction bases numbered 9, after V lost 5 bases and J lost 2 bases. For the CDR3, the DNA is TGCGCCAGCAGGACTAGCGGGGGAACCTACTCCACAGATACGCAGTATTTT. This gives the protein CASRTSGGTYSTDTQYF.

This chain links TRBV27 with TRBJ2-7, with a possible D match to TRBD1 (6 bases). V was shortened by 7 bases and J by 0 bases, with 22 bases between the two germline ends. CDR3 size: 17 residues. Germline V gene sequence: CDR1 MNHEY, CDR2 SMNVEV (reference sequence). DNA for the CDR3: TGTGCCAGCACCTCTACTAAGACAGGCCTTATCTCCTACGAGCAGTACTTC. This codes for CASTSTKTGLISYEQYF.

This sequence joins TRBV19 and TRBJ1-1, with D maybe TRBD1 (6 bases). This CDR3 is 13 amino acids long. Trimming took 9 bases from V and 0 from J, leaving 11 bases between them. The germline CDR1 and CDR2 sequences are LNHDA and SQIVND (reference sequence). CDR3 in DNA: TGTGCCAGCCTCGGACAGATGAACACTGAAGCTTTCTTT. Translation: CASLGQMNTEAFF.

The chain employs TRBV20-1 and TRBJ2-1; no clear D gene. The germline CDR1 and CDR2 sequences are DFQATT and SNEGSKA (reference sequence). The CDR3 contains 11 residues. The V and J ends lost 0 bases and 10 bases respectively, with 7 bases between them. CDR3 residues: CSARDYEEQFF. The CDR3 DNA is TGCAGTGCTAGAGATTATGAGGAGCAGTTCTTC.

The V gene is TRBV5-1, the J gene TRBJ1-4, with 7 bases fitting TRBD1. CDR3 length: 14 amino acids. Per the germline V gene, CDR1 is SGHRS and CDR2 is YFSETQ. The V and J ends lost 3 bases and 5 bases, in that order; junction bases with no gene match: 4. Here the CDR3 DNA reads TGCGCCAGCAGCTCAGACAGGGCCAATGAAAAACTGTTTTTT. This sequence encodes CASSSDRANEKLFF.

Judged by abundance, this clone is medium-sized. This chain connects TRBV6-6 to TRBJ2-7; 11 bases line up with TRBD1. CDR1 MNHNY and CDR2 SVGAGI come from the germline V gene (reference sequence). CDR3 length: 16 residues. The J segment lost 7 bases and the V segment lost 7 bases, leaving 15 bases of the junction unmatched. CDR3 in DNA: TGTGCCAGCAATCTTGATATTGGGACAGGGGGTTCGGAGCAGTACTTC. Translated: CASNLDIGTGGSEQYF.

This chain joins TRBV11-2 and TRBJ1-1, with 7 bases identical to TRBD1. V shed 4 bases, J shed 2 bases, and the junction held 13 bases outside the gene matches. Germline assignment: CDR1 SGHAT and CDR2 FQNNGV. The CDR3 consists of 17 residues. CDR3 sequence: CASSSDRIIVGNTEAFF. The CDR3 DNA reads as TGTGCCAGCAGCTCGGACAGGATCATCGTTGGCAACACTGAAGCTTTCTTT. Using reference TRBV11-2 and TRBJ1-1 for the parts outside the CDR3, the full variable domain is EAGVAQSPRYKIIEKRQSVAFWCNPISGHATLYWYQQILGQGPKLLIQFQNNGVVDDSQLPKDRFSAERLKGVDSTLKIQPAKLEDSAVYLCASSSDRIIVGNTEAFFGQGTRLTVV.

V gene TRBV13 combines with J gene TRBJ2-3; 8 bases fit TRBD2. V dropped 4 bases and J dropped 1; count of bases not matched to a gene: 4. The CDR3 runs 15 residues. From germline, CDR1 is PRHDT and CDR2 FYEKMQ (reference sequence). CDR3 nucleotide sequence: TGTGCCAGCAGCTCGTGGACTAGCCGCACAGATACGCAGTATTTT. Translating it yields CASSSWTSRTDTQYF.

This CDR3 is CASSRGGSSSYNEQFF. The CDR3 region has the DNA TGTGCCAGCAGTCGAGGGGGTAGCAGCTCCTACAATGAGCAGTTCTTC. V usage is TRBV27 and J usage is TRBJ2-1, with D perhaps matching TRBD1 (6 bases). The CDR3 is made up of 16 amino acids. Trimming removed 5 bases at V and 0 bases at J, with 14 bases between. From germline, CDR1 is MNHEY and CDR2 SMNVEV (reference sequence).

The rearrangement joins TRBV28 to TRBJ2-7; D may be TRBD2 (6 bases). V was pared by 5 bases and J by 9 bases, with 14 bases between. From germline, CDR1 is MDHEN and CDR2 SYDVKM. The CDR3 is made up of 12 amino acids. The CDR3 is CASSTNRDWQYF. The CDR3 DNA reads TGTGCCAGCAGTACTAACCGGGACTGGCAGTACTTC.

The chain couples TRBV6-5 to TRBJ2-7; possibly TRBD1 for D (5 bases). This CDR3 region has 15 residues. Germline V gives CDR1 MNHEY, CDR2 SVGAGI. Trimming stripped 3 bases from V and 3 bases from J, with 15 bases between. Here the CDR3 DNA reads TGTGCCAGCAGTTATAGCCGAAGGGGTGGCTACGAGCAGTACTTC. It translates to CASSYSRRGGYEQYF.

This clone was seen just once. V and J are TRBV15 and TRBJ2-1; TRBD2 matches at 8 bases. The CDR3 sequence is 16 residues long. Germline CDR1 reads LNHNV; CDR2 reads YYDKDF (reference sequence). J lost 7 bases, V lost 6 bases, and 14 bases had no gene match. CDR3 region: CATSESGGGMWNEQFF. DNA for the CDR3: TGTGCCACCAGTGAGAGCGGGGGAGGGATGTGGAATGAGCAGTTCTTC.

This clone showed up just a few times. This chain uses TRBV12-5 with TRBJ2-7, with 9 bases lining up with TRBD2. V was pared by 4 bases and J by 1 base, with 8 bases of the junction left unmatched. This CDR3 is built from 16 residues. Germline CDR1 is LGHNT and CDR2 is FRNRAP. The CDR3 coding sequence is TGTGCTAGTGGTTCGTCGCTTAGCGGGAGTTCCTACGAGCAGTACTTC. Protein: CASGSSLSGSSYEQYF.

This chain joins TRBV30 and TRBJ1-1; D not resolved. The CDR3 consists of 14 residues. The V gene lost 8 bases and the J gene lost 4 bases, with 20 bases spanning the gap. The germline V gene has CDR1 GTSNPN and CDR2 SVGIG (reference sequence). CDR3 DNA sequence: TGTGCCACACACCCGGTCGGGGTCGGCACTGAAGCTTTCTTT. This translates into CATHPVGVGTEAFF.

The chain is built from TRBV6-5 and TRBJ2-1; D possibly corresponds to TRBD2 (5 bases). The V end lost 3 bases, the J end lost 0 bases, and 9 bases lay between the germline ends. The CDR3 runs to 15 residues. CDR1 is MNHEY, CDR2 SVGAGI, per germline. Here the CDR3 DNA reads TGTGCCAGCAGTTATACGGGAAGCTCCTACAATGAGCAGTTCTTC. Translating it yields CASSYTGSSYNEQFF.

This chain links TRBV7-2 with TRBJ2-7; TRBD2 aligns across 15 bases. This CDR3 spans 16 amino acids. Germline V gene sequence: CDR1 SGHTA, CDR2 FQGNSA. J lost 4 bases, V lost 1 base, and 2 bases had no gene match. Written as DNA, the CDR3 is TGTGCCAGCAGCTTAGAAGGGACTAGCGGGAGGTACGAGCAGTACTTC. This translates into CASSLEGTSGRYEQYF.

This chain links TRBV6-5 with TRBJ1-1; D gene unclear. The CDR3 is 15 residues long. V lost 0 bases and J lost 3, with 11 bases in between. From germline, CDR1 is MNHEY and CDR2 SVGAGI. The CDR3 nucleotides read TGTGCCAGCAGTTACTCTCCAGGCGGGGACACTGAAGCTTTCTTT. Translated: CASSYSPGGDTEAFF.

V usage is TRBV2 and J usage is TRBJ1-6, with 10 positions matching TRBD1. J gave up 7 bases and V 5 bases, and 5 bases lay outside the gene matches. This CDR3 is 15 amino acids long. CDR1 and CDR2 from the germline V gene are SNHLY and FYNNEI. This CDR3 reads CASSSRDRGNSPLHF. The CDR3 DNA reads TGTGCCAGCAGTTCCCGGGACAGGGGCAATTCACCCCTCCACTTT.

The V call is TRBV6-6, the J call TRBJ1-6, with D possibly being TRBD1 (5 bases). The V and J ends lost 4 bases and 6 bases respectively, with 10 bases between them. From germline, CDR1 is MNHNY and CDR2 SVGAGI (reference sequence). The CDR3 is 14 residues long. The CDR3 protein is CASSSGEGNSPLHF. The CDR3 nucleotides read TGTGCCAGCAGTTCGGGGGAAGGTAATTCACCCCTCCACTTT.

The rearrangement links TRBV27 to TRBJ2-1; the D gene is possibly TRBD2 (6 bases). This CDR3 spans 18 amino acids. The V end was cut by 5 bases, the J end by 4 bases, with 24 bases between. Germline V gene sequence: CDR1 MNHEY, CDR2 SMNVEV (reference sequence). The CDR3 protein is CASSGGRISQRAYNEQFF. CDR3 sequence (DNA): TGTGCCAGCAGTGGTGGTCGGATTTCCCAGCGGGCTTACAATGAGCAGTTCTTC.

V gene TRBV25-1 combines with J gene TRBJ2-3; D perhaps matches TRBD1 (6 bases). This CDR3 has 14 residues. Trimming took off 3 bases at V and 5 bases at J, with 12 bases between the two ends. Germline CDR1 reads MGHDK; CDR2 reads SYGVNS. CDR3 nucleotides: TGTGCCAGCAGTGATCTGGGGGCTGGAGATACGCAGTATTTT. This translates into CASSDLGAGDTQYF.

The chain uses TRBV5-1 and TRBJ2-2; 13 nucleotides line up with TRBD2. CDR1 and CDR2 from the germline V gene are SGHRS and YFSETQ. J was trimmed by 9 bases and V by 4 bases; bases with no gene match: 9. CDR3 length equals 16 residues. The CDR3 spells CASSELAGGSPWELFF. In nucleotides, the CDR3 is TGCGCCAGCAGCGAACTAGCGGGGGGGTCTCCTTGGGAGCTGTTTTTT. Complete variable domain (other parts from reference TRBV5-1 and TRBJ2-2): KAGVTQTPRYLIKTRGQQVTLSCSPISGHRSVSWYQQTPGQGLQFLFEYFSETQRNKGNFPGRFSGRQFSNSRSEMNVSTLELGDSALYLCASSELAGGSPWELFFGEGSRLTVL.

This clone was seen a single time. The J gene is TRBJ2-7, the V gene TRBV19; maybe TRBD1 (5 bases). Germline CDR1 and CDR2: LNHDA and SQIVND (reference sequence). The CDR3 is made up of 14 amino acids. Trimming shortened V by 6 bases and J by 2 bases, and 14 bases separated the two germline ends. CDR3 sequence reads: CASRTDSSPYEQYF. DNA of the CDR3: TGTGCCAGTAGAACCGACAGCAGCCCCTACGAGCAGTACTTC.

The chain recombines TRBV5-5 with TRBJ1-4; TRBD1 might be the D (5 bases). CDR1 is SGHKS and CDR2 is YYEKEE in the germline V gene (reference sequence). Trimming took off 1 base at V and 1 base at J, with 11 bases between the two ends. The CDR3 sequence is 16 residues long. CDR3 nucleotide sequence: TGTGCCAGCAGCTTGTTTCAGGGTTTAACTAATGAAAAACTGTTTTTT. It translates to CASSLFQGLTNEKLFF. The variable domain in full, with the rest retrieved from reference TRBV5-5 and TRBJ1-4, is DAGVTQSPTHLIKTRGQQVTLRCSPISGHKSVSWYQQVLGQGPQFIFQYYEKEERGRGNFPDRFSARQFPNYSSELNVNALLLGDSALYLCASSLFQGLTNEKLFFGSGTQLSVL.

As for this clone: The junction differs from germline at one of its ends, possibly a read error. This chain links TRBV6-4 with TRBJ2-3; TRBD1 agrees at 7 bases. The germline V gene has CDR1 MRHNA and CDR2 SNTAGT. The CDR3 sequence is 16 residues long. CDR3 amino acids: CASSDQGQPYTGTQYF. In nucleotides, the CDR3 is TGTGCCAGCAGTGATCAGGGACAGCCCTACACAGGTACGCAGTATTTT.

V is TRBV18 and J is TRBJ2-2, with 9 nucleotides matching TRBD1. Germline trimming cut 6 bases from V and 7 bases from J; bases unmatched to any gene: 9. The CDR3 is made up of 15 amino acids. Looked up from germline, CDR1 is KGHSH and CDR2 is LQKENI. The CDR3, as DNA: TGTGCCAGCTCCCAAGGACAGGGGATGAGCGGGGAGCTGTTTTTT. Its translation: CASSQGQGMSGELFF. The full variable domain, rest sourced from reference TRBV18 and TRBJ2-2, is NAGVMQNPRHLVRRRGQEARLRCSPMKGHSHVYWYRQLPEEGLKFMVYLQKENIIDESGMPKERFSAEFPKEGPSILRIQQVVRGDSAAYFCASSQGQGMSGELFFGEGSRLTVL.

This clone was seen just once. The genes are TRBV7-9 and TRBJ2-7, with a possible D match to TRBD2 (7 bases). V shed 3 bases and J shed 5 bases, with 14 bases lying between them. The V gene's germline CDR1 is SEHNR and CDR2 FQNEAQ (reference sequence). This CDR3 has 14 residues. The CDR3 reads CASSFSRGGDEQYF. CDR3 sequence (DNA): TGTGCCAGCAGCTTTTCACGCGGGGGCGACGAGCAGTACTTC.

The genes are TRBV9 and TRBJ2-3; 7 nucleotides line up with TRBD2. Germline lookup yields CDR1 SGDLS and CDR2 YYNGEE. Trimming removed 7 bases from V and 1 base from J; junction bases left unmatched: 9. The CDR3 length is 15 residues. This CDR3 is CASGGDYSRTDTQYF. CDR3 in DNA: TGTGCCAGCGGGGGGGACTACTCGCGCACAGATACGCAGTATTTT.